This T cell receptor (beta chain) appears in the sequencing data of a study of human T cells and chemical hapten exposure. This clonotype occurred many times. Antigen unknown. Using its own MiXCR run on the RACE reads, TCRdb lists one record per CDR3 protein. The profile shows tens of thousands of distinct CDR3 sequences, around 9.5% of them singletons. The sample's time point: pre-sensitization, week 0. Treatment of the sample: therapeutic diphenylcyclopropenone sensitization with weekly scalp DPC. Study-wide results and limits: TCRs exceeding 1 in 1000 frequency stayed unchanged with DPC sensitization.

The ends were cut back, 1 base at V and 4 bases at J, with 7 bases in the middle. From germline, CDR1 is SGHRS and CDR2 YFSETQ. The CDR3 is made up of 13 amino acids. The chain combines TRBV5-1 with TRBJ2-3; D is uncertain. The TCR sequence derives from a woman between 35 and 50 years old with alopecia areata. Some clones in this sample may be carry-over from other donors' samples. The material sequenced was whole blood, taken in connection with sensitization to the hapten diphenylcyclopropenone (DPC). CDR3 sequence: CASSLPMADTQYF. CDR3 nucleotide sequence: TGCGCCAGCAGCTTGCCTATGGCAGATACGCAGTATTTT.